This T cell receptor (beta chain) originates from a study of spatial heterogeneity in lung cancer. TCRdb passed the 5' RACE reads through MiXCR, listing each CDR3 protein once. Among just over 75,000 distinct CDR3 sequences listed, 8% were seen once. In its sample, this clonotype was seen a few times. Its antigen is as yet unknown. With 4 bases removed from V and 4 bases from J, the gap between germline ends came to 7 bases. The CDR3 contains 12 residues. Time point in this sample: sample taken at primary tumor resection. Samples came from roughly 70 TRACERx patients with untreated early-stage lung cancer. Unsorted whole RNA of tumor, nontumor lung or frozen PBMC was sequenced. Findings of the study overall: Ubiquitous expanded tumor TCRs surfaced in blood more at resection than they did at follow-up.

The receptor was derived from a male donor with early-stage non-small cell lung cancer. V and J are TRBV12-3 or TRBV12-4 and TRBJ2-5; D is undetermined. The specimen comprised PBMCs, sampled at surgery. The CDR3 DNA follows: TGTGCCAGCAGTTCCGACCCAGAGACCCAGTACTTC. As protein: CASSSDPETQYF.